One sample yielded the 3 T cell receptor beta chains listed below, sequenced in a study of shared clonotypes between healthy human individuals. TCRdb's table, derived via immunoSEQ multiplex PCR, lists solely in-frame clones and lacks some. The sample shows fewer than 600,000 clones, 79% of them seen only once. The sequenced sample consisted of PBMCs. The source is a woman aged 40 to 55 in good health. Some clones in this sample may be carry-over from other donors' samples.

As for this clone: The sample has other DNA sequences that encode this CDR3 too. The chain couples TRBV10-3 to TRBJ2-3; 7 nucleotides line up with TRBD1. Per the germline V gene, CDR1 is ENHRY and CDR2 is SYGVKD. This CDR3 region has 13 residues. Trimming took 10 bases from V and 2 from J; bases not matched to a gene: 6. CDR3 nucleotide sequence: TGTGCCACCAGGGACAGCTCCACAGATACGCAGTATTTT. It codes for CATRDSSTDTQYF.

CDR3 sequence reads: CASSLAQGAGYTF. The DNA of the CDR3 is TGTGCCAGCAGCTTGGCCCAGGGTGCTGGCTACACCTTC. The rearrangement joins TRBV5-5 to TRBJ1-2; possible D gene TRBD1, 5 bases. The CDR3 is 13 residues long. Between the trimmed V and J ends, which lost 0 bases and 7 bases, there was a span of 10 bases. Germline V CDR1 and CDR2: SGHKS, YYEKEE (reference sequence).

CDR3 DNA sequence: TGTGCCAGCAGCTTAACGGCTATGAACACTGAAGCTTTCTTT. It is translated as CASSLTAMNTEAFF. The chain recombines TRBV5-4 with TRBJ1-1; D gene uncertain. CDR1 and CDR2 from the germline V gene are SGHNT and YYREEE (reference sequence). The CDR3 consists of 14 residues. The germline V and J ends were trimmed by 2 bases and 0 bases, with 8 bases remaining between them.